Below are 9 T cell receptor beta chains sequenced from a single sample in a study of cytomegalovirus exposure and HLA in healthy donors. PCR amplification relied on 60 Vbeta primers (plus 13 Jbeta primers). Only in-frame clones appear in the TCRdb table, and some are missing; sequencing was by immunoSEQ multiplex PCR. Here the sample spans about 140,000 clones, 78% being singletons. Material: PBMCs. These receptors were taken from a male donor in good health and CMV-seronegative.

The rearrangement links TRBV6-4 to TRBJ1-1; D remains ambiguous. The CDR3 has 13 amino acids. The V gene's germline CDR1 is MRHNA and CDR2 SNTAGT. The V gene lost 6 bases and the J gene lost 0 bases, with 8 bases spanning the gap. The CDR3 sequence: CASSLEVNTEAFF. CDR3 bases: TGTGCCAGCAGCCTTGAGGTGAACACTGAAGCTTTCTTT.

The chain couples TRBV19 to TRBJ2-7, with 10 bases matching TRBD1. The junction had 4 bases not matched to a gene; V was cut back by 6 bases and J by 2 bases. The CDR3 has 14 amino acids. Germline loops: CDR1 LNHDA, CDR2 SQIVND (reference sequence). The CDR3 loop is CASRGGQGAYEQYF. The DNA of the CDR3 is TGTGCCAGTAGGGGAGGACAGGGGGCCTACGAGCAGTACTTC.

The CDR3 loop reads CSVEDLAGGGYGYTF. The CDR3 coding sequence is TGCAGCGTTGAAGATCTCGCAGGGGGTGGATACGGCTACACCTTC. The chain is built from TRBV29-1 and TRBJ1-2, with TRBD1 matching over 7 bases. The CDR3 loop spans 15 amino acids. Trimming cost V 0 bases and J 8 bases; bases outside gene matches: 12. Per the germline V gene, CDR1 is SQVTM and CDR2 is ANQGSEA.

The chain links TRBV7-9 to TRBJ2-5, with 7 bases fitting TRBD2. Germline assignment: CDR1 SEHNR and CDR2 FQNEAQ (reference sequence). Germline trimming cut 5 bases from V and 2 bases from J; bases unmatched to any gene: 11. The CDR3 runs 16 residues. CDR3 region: CASSLDARGLQETQYF. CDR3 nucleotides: TGTGCCAGCAGCCTTGACGCGCGGGGGTTACAAGAGACCCAGTACTTC.

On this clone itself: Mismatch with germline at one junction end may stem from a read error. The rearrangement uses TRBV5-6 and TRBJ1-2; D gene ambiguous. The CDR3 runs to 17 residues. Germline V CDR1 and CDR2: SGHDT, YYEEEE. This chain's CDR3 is CASSLNRGLRLVYGYPF. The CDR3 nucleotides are TGTGCCAGCAGCTTAAACCGCGGGCTCCGACTAGTATATGGCTACCCCTTC.

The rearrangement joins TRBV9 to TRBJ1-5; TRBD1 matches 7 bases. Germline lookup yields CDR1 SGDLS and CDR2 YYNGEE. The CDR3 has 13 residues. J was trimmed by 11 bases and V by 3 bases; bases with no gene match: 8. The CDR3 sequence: CASSATGESAQHF. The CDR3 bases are TGTGCCAGCAGCGCCACAGGGGAATCAGCCCAGCATTTT.

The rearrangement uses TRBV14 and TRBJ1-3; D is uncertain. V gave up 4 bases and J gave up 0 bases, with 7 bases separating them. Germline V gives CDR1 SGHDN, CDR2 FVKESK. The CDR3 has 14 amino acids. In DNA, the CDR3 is TGTGCCAGCAGCCTTCCCTCCTCTGGAAACACCATATATTTT. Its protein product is CASSLPSSGNTIYF.

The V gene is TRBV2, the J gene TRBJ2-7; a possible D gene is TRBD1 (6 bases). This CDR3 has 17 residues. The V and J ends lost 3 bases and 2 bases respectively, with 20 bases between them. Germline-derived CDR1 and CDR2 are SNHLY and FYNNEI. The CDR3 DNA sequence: TGTGCCAGCAGTGAGGGGAGACAGGCCCTTAATGCCTACGAGCAGTACTTC. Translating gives CASSEGRQALNAYEQYF. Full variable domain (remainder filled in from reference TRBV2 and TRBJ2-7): EPEVTQTPSHQVTQMGQEVILRCVPISNHLYFYWYRQILGQKVEFLVSFYNNEISEKSEIFDDQFSVERPDGSNFTLKIRSTKLEDSAMYFCASSEGRQALNAYEQYFGPGTRLTVT.

CDR3 nucleotides: TGTGCCAGCAGTGCTAACCAGGGGGCCGTCACCGGGGAGCTGTTTTTT. This codes for CASSANQGAVTGELFF. The gene calls are TRBV2 and TRBJ2-2; 8 nucleotides line up with TRBD1. Germline CDR1 reads SNHLY; CDR2 reads FYNNEI. This CDR3 comprises 16 residues. Losses at the gene ends were 4 bases for V and 4 bases for J; bases not matched to a gene: 8.